The rows below give T cell receptor beta chains drawn from one sample of a study of blood T cell repertoires in COVID-19. Sequenced by immunoSEQ multiplex PCR; TCRdb stores in-frame clones only, minus some. The data contain roughly 55,000 clones, roughly 84% of them seen just once; the ten biggest clones take up roughly 7.1%. The specimen sequenced was peripheral blood. Source of these receptors: a man aged 50-60 years with active COVID-19. Both conserved end residues are part of each CDR3. The D gene is left open where the match is weak. Rows give clone size only sometimes, using once, few, many, or a class for an expanded clone.

cdr3_aa cdr3_nt d_call clone_size j_call v_call
CATREDWINEQFF TGTGCCACCCGGGAGGACTGGATCAATGAGCAGTTCTTC TRBD2 NA TRBJ2-1 TRBV6-5
CASSQKQMLGHQPQHF TGCGCCAGCAGCCAAAAACAGATGTTGGGCCATCAGCCCCAGCATTTT NA once TRBJ1-5 TRBV4-3
CASSRNTEAFF TGTGCCAGCAGCAGGAACACTGAAGCTTTCTTT NA NA TRBJ1-1 TRBV6-5
CASSLEASSYNEQFF TGCGCCAGCAGCCTGGAGGCTAGCTCCTACAATGAGCAGTTCTTC NA NA TRBJ2-1 TRBV5-1
CSASGAGNSNQPQHF TGCAGTGCTAGTGGGGCAGGGAATAGCAATCAGCCCCAGCATTTT NA NA TRBJ1-5 TRBV20-1
CSVEDRGGRNTEAFF TGCAGCGTTGAAGATCGGGGGGGTAGGAACACTGAAGCTTTCTTT NA NA TRBJ1-1 TRBV29-1
CASSLARGPRETQYF TGCGCCAGCAGCTTGGCGCGCGGCCCGAGGGAGACCCAGTACTTC NA NA TRBJ2-5 TRBV5-1
CASGSHSGLRNEQFF TGTGCTAGTGGTTCCCATTCGGGACTACGCAATGAGCAGTTCTTC TRBD2 NA TRBJ2-1 TRBV12-5
CASSTQGNTEAFF TGCGCCAGTTCGACCCAGGGGAACACTGAAGCTTTCTTT NA NA TRBJ1-1 TRBV5-1
CASSLAGGLTDTQYF TGCGCCAGCAGCCTAGCGGGGGGGCTCACAGATACGCAGTATTTT TRBD2 NA TRBJ2-3 TRBV5-1
CASSQVTQGFYEQYF TGTGCCAGCAGCCAAGTAACCCAGGGTTTCTACGAGCAGTACTTC NA NA TRBJ2-7 TRBV3-1/TRBV3-2
CASSFPPEGVGETQYF TGTGCCAGCAGCTTCCCCCCGGAAGGAGTAGGAGAGACCCAGTACTTC NA NA TRBJ2-5 TRBV7-6
CASSVTGSSYNEQFF TGTGCCAGCAGCGTAACGGGTAGCTCCTACAATGAGCAGTTCTTC NA NA TRBJ2-1 TRBV9
CASKQTGTLYGYTF TGTGCCAGCAAGCAGACAGGAACTCTCTATGGCTACACCTTC NA NA TRBJ1-2 TRBV7-8
CASSFYGKSTDTQYF TGTGCCAGCAGCTTTTACGGGAAGAGCACAGATACGCAGTATTTT NA NA TRBJ2-3 TRBV7-2
CASSSGQKGYEQYF TGTGCCAGCAGTTCGGGACAGAAGGGCTACGAGCAGTACTTC TRBD1 NA TRBJ2-7 TRBV6-5
CASSLDRVYGYTF TGCGCCAGCAGCTTAGACAGAGTATATGGCTACACCTTC NA NA TRBJ1-2 TRBV5-1
CASSLQQNYGYTF TGCGCCAGCAGCTTGCAACAGAACTATGGCTACACCTTC NA NA TRBJ1-2 TRBV5-1
CASSQEITGELFF TGTGCCAGCAGCCAAGAAATAACCGGGGAGCTGTTTTTT NA NA TRBJ2-2 TRBV4-2